Listed here are 25 T cell receptor beta chains from one sample, sequenced in a study of monozygotic twins with inflammatory bowel disease. TCRdb reprocessed the 5' RACE reads and keeps a single row for each CDR3 protein, giving no DNA. This sample lists fewer than 200,000 distinct CDR3 sequences; its ten largest clones have about 2.4%. The source material was blood. All receptors come from a human donor with ulcerative colitis or Crohn's disease, or a healthy co-twin of an affected twin (not recorded which).

The chain employs TRBV5-1 and TRBJ1-2. Germline assignment: CDR1 SGHRS and CDR2 YFSETQ. The CDR3 loop spans 14 amino acids. Here the CDR3 reads CASSLDGTFRGYTF.

V usage is TRBV20-1 and J usage is TRBJ1-1; TCRdb outputs TRBD1, but without DNA this stays unchecked. This CDR3 has 12 amino acids. Germline V lookup: CDR1 DFQATT, CDR2 SNEGSKA (reference sequence). This chain's CDR3 is CSAYQGQSEAFF.

The chain combines TRBV20-1 with TRBJ2-5; TCRdb's assignment of TRBD1 cannot be checked, as there is no DNA. CDR1 and CDR2 from the germline V gene are DFQATT and SNEGSKA (reference sequence). The CDR3 extends over 13 amino acids. The CDR3 is CSAGQGWGETQYF.

The rearrangement links TRBV28 to TRBJ1-2; TCRdb's assignment of TRBD1 cannot be checked, as there is no DNA. The V gene's germline CDR1 is MDHEN and CDR2 SYDVKM. CDR3 length: 14 residues. This CDR3 is CASSLGRGTYGYTF.

The chain employs TRBV19 and TRBJ1-2; TCRdb's assignment of TRBD1 cannot be checked, as there is no DNA. There are 14 residues in the CDR3. Per germline, CDR1 LNHDA and CDR2 SQIVND (reference sequence). The CDR3 sequence: CASSLPGRVSGYTF.

The rearrangement joins TRBV20-1 to TRBJ1-1; TCRdb proposes TRBD1, but this gene call is untestable without DNA. The CDR3 length is 16 residues. The germline CDR1 and CDR2 sequences are DFQATT and SNEGSKA (reference sequence). CDR3 sequence: CSASQGRVGSGTEAFF.

The rearrangement links TRBV19 to TRBJ1-1. The CDR3 spans 12 residues. Germline V gives CDR1 LNHDA, CDR2 SQIVND (reference sequence). The CDR3 region is CASETLNTEAFF.

CDR3 in amino acids: CATRPHGTSGYNEQFF. The chain links TRBV15 to TRBJ2-1; without DNA, the TCRdb call of TRBD2 cannot be checked. Germline values: CDR1 LNHNV, CDR2 YYDKDF (reference sequence). The CDR3 is made up of 16 amino acids. The complete variable domain, with remaining parts taken from reference TRBV15 and TRBJ2-1, reads DAMVIQNPRYQVTQFGKPVTLSCSQTLNHNVMYWYQQKSSQAPKLLFHYYDKDFNNEADTPDNFQSRRPNTSFCFLDIRSPGLGDTAMYLCATRPHGTSGYNEQFFGPGTRLTVL.

The rearrangement uses TRBV5-1 and TRBJ2-3; without DNA, the TCRdb call of TRBD2 cannot be checked. This CDR3 has 15 amino acids. The germline V gene encodes CDR1 SGHRS and CDR2 YFSETQ. CDR3 in amino acids: CASSLTSGGPDTQYF.

V usage is TRBV30 and J usage is TRBJ1-4; TCRdb outputs TRBD1, but without DNA this stays unchecked. Germline V gives CDR1 GTSNPN, CDR2 SVGIG (reference sequence). The CDR3 is 14 amino acids. CDR3 sequence reads: CAWSGDRESEKLFF.

The rearrangement joins TRBV20-1 to TRBJ2-4; the TCRdb call, TRBD1, lacks DNA for checking. The CDR3 is 17 amino acids. CDR1 and CDR2 from the germline V gene are DFQATT and SNEGSKA (reference sequence). This CDR3 reads CSARDGGRELHKNIQYF.

The chain uses TRBV20-1 and TRBJ2-4; TCRdb calls TRBD2, which cannot be checked without DNA. Germline V lookup: CDR1 DFQATT, CDR2 SNEGSKA (reference sequence). This CDR3 comprises 19 residues. The CDR3 spells CSARTAGLAGLVSENIQYF.

The rearrangement uses TRBV5-1 and TRBJ2-5; there is no DNA to check the TCRdb D call of TRBD2. CDR3 size: 17 residues. Germline V lookup: CDR1 SGHRS, CDR2 YFSETQ. The CDR3 spells CASSLARGDRVGETQYF.

V usage is TRBV5-6 and J usage is TRBJ1-3; TCRdb's D gene call, TRBD1, goes unchecked for lack of DNA. The CDR3 is 15 amino acids. Germline CDR1 SGHDT, CDR2 YYEEEE. Here the CDR3 reads CASSPGPSSGNTIYF.

The chain recombines TRBV7-9 with TRBJ2-3; absent DNA, TCRdb's TRBD1 call cannot be checked. CDR1 is SEHNR, CDR2 FQNEAQ, per germline (reference sequence). CDR3 length: 14 residues. CDR3 protein: CASSDHRGTDTQYF.

The J gene is TRBJ2-7, the V gene TRBV12-3 or TRBV12-4; the TCRdb call, TRBD1, lacks DNA for checking. This CDR3 contains 12 residues. The CDR3 loop reads CASSFGQDEQYF.

CDR3: CSARAQDSPSGQFF. The chain links TRBV20-1 to TRBJ2-1; the D call of TRBD2 rests on TCRdb alone, since no DNA is present to check it. This CDR3 spans 14 amino acids. Germline V gene sequence: CDR1 DFQATT, CDR2 SNEGSKA (reference sequence).

The rearrangement uses TRBV29-1 and TRBJ1-1; TCRdb calls TRBD1, which cannot be checked without DNA. The germline V gene has CDR1 SQVTM and CDR2 ANQGSEA. The CDR3 contains 13 residues. The chain's CDR3 is CSVQGALGTEAFF. Looking up the rest from reference TRBV29-1 and TRBJ1-1 gives the full variable domain: SAVISQKPSRDICQRGTSLTIQCQVDSQVTMMFWYRQQPGQSLTLIATANQGSEATYESGFVIDKFPISRPNLTFSTLTVSNMSPEDSSIYLCSVQGALGTEAFFGQGTRLTVV.

The V and J genes are TRBV24-1 and TRBJ1-2; lacking DNA, the TRBD1 call made by TCRdb goes unchecked. In germline, CDR1 is KGHDR, CDR2 SFDVKD. The CDR3 is made up of 16 amino acids. The CDR3 protein is CATSDTTDRGPKGYTF.

The CDR3 reads CASSSRQGTYEQYF. The chain couples TRBV5-1 to TRBJ2-7; TCRdb calls TRBD1, which cannot be checked without DNA. CDR3 length: 14 residues. Germline assignment: CDR1 SGHRS and CDR2 YFSETQ.

J is TRBJ2-3 and V is TRBV3-1; there is no DNA to check the TCRdb D call of TRBD1. The CDR3 runs to 14 residues. Germline V gene data show CDR1 as LGHDT and CDR2 as YNNKEL (reference sequence). The CDR3: CASSHRGATDTQYF.

The V and J genes are TRBV7-2 and TRBJ1-2; TCRdb's assignment of TRBD1 cannot be checked, as there is no DNA. This CDR3 has 15 residues. The V gene's germline CDR1 is SGHTA and CDR2 FQGNSA. CDR3 sequence: CASSLASGGDYGYTF.

The chain carries TRBV4-3 and TRBJ2-3. CDR1 is LGHNA, CDR2 YSLEER, per germline. This CDR3 contains 16 residues. The CDR3 region is CASSQLLMAEADTQYF.

V usage is TRBV12-3 or TRBV12-4 and J usage is TRBJ2-1; TCRdb proposes TRBD2, but this gene call is untestable without DNA. The CDR3 spans 15 residues. CDR3 sequence reads: CASTYPTSGSDEQFF.

The CDR3 region is CSGTRQGGYGYTF. J is TRBJ1-2 and V is TRBV20-1; as DNA is missing, the TRBD1 call by TCRdb cannot be tested. Germline V lookup: CDR1 DFQATT, CDR2 SNEGSKA (reference sequence). CDR3 length: 13 amino acids.